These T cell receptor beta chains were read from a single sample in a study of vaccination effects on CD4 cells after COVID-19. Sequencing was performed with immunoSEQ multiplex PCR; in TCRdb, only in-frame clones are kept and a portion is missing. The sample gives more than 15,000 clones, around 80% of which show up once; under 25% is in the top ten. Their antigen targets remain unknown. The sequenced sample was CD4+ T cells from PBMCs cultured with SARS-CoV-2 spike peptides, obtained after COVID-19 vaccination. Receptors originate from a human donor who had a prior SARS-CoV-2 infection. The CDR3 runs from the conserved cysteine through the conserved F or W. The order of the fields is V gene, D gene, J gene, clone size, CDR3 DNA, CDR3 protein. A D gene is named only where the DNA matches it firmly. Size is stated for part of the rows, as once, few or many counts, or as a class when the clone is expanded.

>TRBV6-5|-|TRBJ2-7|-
TGTGCCAGCAGTTCAACTCCCGACAGGACCTACGAGCAGTACTTC
CASSSTPDRTYEQYF
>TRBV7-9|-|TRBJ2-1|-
TGTGCCAGCAGCCAGTGGACTAAGGATGAGCAGTTCTTC
CASSQWTKDEQFF
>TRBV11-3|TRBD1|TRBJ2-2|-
TGTGCCAGCAGCGGCGAGCGGGACAGGGGGACTAAGCTGTTTTTT
CASSGERDRGTKLFF
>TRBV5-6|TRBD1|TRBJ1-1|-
TGTGCCAGCAGAATTGTGGGGGCAGGGGGCGAAGTAACTCCTGAAGCTTTCTTT
CASRIVGAGGEVTPEAFF
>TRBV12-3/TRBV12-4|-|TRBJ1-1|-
TGTGCCAGCAGTTTTCCCATGAACACTGAAGCTTTCTTT
CASSFPMNTEAFF
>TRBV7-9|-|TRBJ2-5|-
TGTGCCAGCAGCTTTGGGTCGAGGGGGAGCCAGTACTTC
CASSFGSRGSQYF
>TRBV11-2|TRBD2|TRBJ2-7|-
TGTGCCAGCAGCTGGACTAGCGGGGCCTTCGAGCAGTACTTC
CASSWTSGAFEQYF
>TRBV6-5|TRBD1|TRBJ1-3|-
TGTGCCAGCAGTTACGGGACAGTGCGCGGAAACACCATATATTTT
CASSYGTVRGNTIYF
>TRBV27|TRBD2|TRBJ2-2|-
TGTGCCAGCAGTTCCGACCCCACCTGGCGGGAGGGGTGGCCCGGGGAGCTGTTTTTT
CASSSDPTWREGWPGELFF
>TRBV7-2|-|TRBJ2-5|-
TGTGCCAGCAGCTTTTTGAGGGGGACTTTAAACTTC
CASSFLRGTLNF
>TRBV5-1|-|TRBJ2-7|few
TGCGCCAGCAGCTTGGTTCCGTACGGGAGCTACGAGCAGTACTTC
CASSLVPYGSYEQYF
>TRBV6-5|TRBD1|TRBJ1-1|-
TGTGCCAGCAGTTGGGGCAGGGGGACTGAAGCTTTCTTT
CASSWGRGTEAFF
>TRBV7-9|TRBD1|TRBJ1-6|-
TGTGCCAGCAGCCACGGGACAGCCTATTCACCCCTCCACTTT
CASSHGTAYSPLHF
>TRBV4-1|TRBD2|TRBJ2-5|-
TGCGCCAGCAGCCCCAGCGGGGGGGCGTACCAAGAGACCCAGTACTTC
CASSPSGGAYQETQYF
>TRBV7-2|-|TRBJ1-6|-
TGTGCCAGCAGCCCCCGAAGGGGAGGCAATTCACCCCTCCACTTT
CASSPRRGGNSPLHF
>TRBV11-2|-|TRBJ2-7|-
TGTGCCAGCAGCTTAGATGGGGTCCCCTACGAGCAGTACTTC
CASSLDGVPYEQYF
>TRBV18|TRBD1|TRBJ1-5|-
TGTGCCAGCTCCCTCGGACAGGGCCTCAATCAGCCCCAGCATTTT
CASSLGQGLNQPQHF
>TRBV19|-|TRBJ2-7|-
TGTGCCAGCCGGCGGAGACATCCAGACTACGAGCAGTACTTC
CASRRRHPDYEQYF
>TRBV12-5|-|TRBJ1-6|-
TGTGCTAGTGGTCCTCCGGACGGAGTCTCCTATAATTCACCCCTCCACTTT
CASGPPDGVSYNSPLHF
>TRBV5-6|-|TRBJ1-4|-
TGTGCCAGCAGCACGACAGGTGCAACTAATGAAAAACTGTTTTTT
CASSTTGATNEKLFF
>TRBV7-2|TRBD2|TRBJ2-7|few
TGTGCCAGCAGCCCAACCCTCGACCTAGCGGGAAGCCACGAGCAGTACTTC
CASSPTLDLAGSHEQYF
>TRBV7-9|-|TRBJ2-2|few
TGTGCCAGCAGCACCGGAAACCCCGGGGAGCTGTTTTTT
CASSTGNPGELFF
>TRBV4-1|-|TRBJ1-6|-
TGCGCCAGCAGCCAAGATCTGGCAGATTCTTATTCACCCCTCCACTTT
CASSQDLADSYSPLHF
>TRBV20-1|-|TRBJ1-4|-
TGCAGTGCTAGTCAGCCTAATGAAAAACTGTTTTTT
CSASQPNEKLFF
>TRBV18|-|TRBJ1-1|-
TGTGCCAGCTCACCACAGGGGAATGTCGACGCTTTCTTT
CASSPQGNVDAFF
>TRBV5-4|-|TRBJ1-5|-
TGTGCCAGCAGCTTTAGGGGTAATGGCGGCAATCAGCCCCAGCATTTT
CASSFRGNGGNQPQHF
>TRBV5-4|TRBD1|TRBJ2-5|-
TGTGCCAGCAGCGAGAAGACAGGGGAAGAGACCCAGTACTTC
CASSEKTGEETQYF
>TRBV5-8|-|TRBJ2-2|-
TGTGCCAGCAGCAGGGGGGAGTATGGCGGGGAGCTGTTTTTT
CASSRGEYGGELFF
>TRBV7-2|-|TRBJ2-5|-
TGTGCCAGCAGCTTATATTCGGGGGCAGGAGAGACCCAGTACTTC
CASSLYSGAGETQYF
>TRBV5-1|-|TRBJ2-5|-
TGCGCCAGCAGCTTGGGGGGATTGCTGGGGACCCAGTACTTC
CASSLGGLLGTQYF
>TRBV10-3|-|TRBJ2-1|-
TGTGCCATCAGCTCCTCCCGACTCGACTACAATGAGCAGTTCTTC
CAISSSRLDYNEQFF
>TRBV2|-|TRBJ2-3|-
TGTGCCAGCGGGGGCCCTTTCACAGATACGCAGTATTTT
CASGGPFTDTQYF
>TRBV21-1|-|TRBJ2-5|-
TGTGCCAGCCCCGGGAGCGGGAACCAAGAGACCCAGTACTTC
CASPGSGNQETQYF
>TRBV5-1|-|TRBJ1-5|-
TGCGCCAGCAGCTACAGTGGATCACAGCCCCAGCATTTT
CASSYSGSQPQHF
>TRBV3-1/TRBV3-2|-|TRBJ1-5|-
TGTGCCAGCAGCCCTACTTTGACAGGCAATCAGCCCCAGCATTTT
CASSPTLTGNQPQHF
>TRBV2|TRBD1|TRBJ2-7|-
TGTGCCAGCAGTGGTCCGGGACAGAGCGAGCAGTACTTC
CASSGPGQSEQYF
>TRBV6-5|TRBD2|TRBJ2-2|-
TGTGCCAGCATGCGGGGGGAGAACACCGGGGAGCTGTTTTTT
CASMRGENTGELFF